These T cell receptor beta chains were read from a single sample in a study of blood T cell repertoires in COVID-19. Repertoires were generated with immunoSEQ multiplex PCR, while TCRdb's copy carries only in-frame clones and drops some. The sample lists roughly 230,000 clones, about 83% occurring once. The sequenced sample was peripheral blood. These receptors all come from a woman between 45 and 60 years old with acute or convalescent COVID-19. CDR3s include the opening cysteine and the closing phenylalanine or tryptophan. D genes are given only for firm matches. Clone size is shown for a subset of rows, as once, few, many or a class of expanded clone.

NA	NA	TRBJ2-5	TRBV6-1	CASSESQVQETQYF	TGTGCCAGCAGTGAATCACAGGTTCAAGAGACCCAGTACTTC
TRBD2	few	TRBJ2-7	TRBV4-2	CASSQVGTSGSAGHEQYF	TGTGCCAGCAGCCAAGTAGGGACTAGCGGGAGCGCCGGACACGAGCAGTACTTC
TRBD1	NA	TRBJ1-4	TRBV7-9	CASSYTGDAEKLFF	TGTGCCAGCAGCTATACAGGGGATGCTGAAAAACTGTTTTTT
NA	once	TRBJ1-2	TRBV3-1/TRBV3-2	CASSRVGGKLGGYTF	TGTGCCAGCAGCCGAGTCGGGGGAAAGCTGGGTGGCTACACCTTC
TRBD1	few	TRBJ1-2	TRBV19	CASVGQGGDFRYGYTF	TGTGCCAGTGTTGGACAGGGGGGTGACTTCCGCTATGGCTACACCTTC
NA	NA	TRBJ1-1	TRBV6-1	CASSEPGLEAFF	TGTGCCAGCAGTGAACCAGGCCTTGAAGCTTTCTTT
TRBD1	NA	TRBJ1-1	TRBV10-3	CAIGQGAPEAFF	TGTGCCATCGGTCAGGGGGCTCCTGAAGCTTTCTTT
NA	NA	TRBJ1-5	TRBV19	CASSTLAASNQPQHF	TGTGCCAGTAGTACCCTGGCAGCGAGCAATCAGCCCCAGCATTTT
NA	NA	TRBJ1-6	TRBV27	CASRGASYNSPLHF	TGTGCCAGCAGAGGGGCCTCCTATAATTCACCCCTCCACTTT
NA	NA	TRBJ1-5	TRBV7-2	CASSIQGDGNQPQHF	TGTGCCAGCAGCATACAGGGTGACGGCAATCAGCCCCAGCATTTT
NA	NA	TRBJ2-2	TRBV24-1	CATSDLGGLNGELFF	TGTGCCACCAGTGATTTGGGAGGGTTGAACGGGGAGCTGTTTTTT